Given below is one TCR beta chain in context. Its cognate antigen has yet to be identified. Base qualities are not recorded, but no much larger clone differs from it by a single base. The instrument was an Illumina HiSeq 2500. TCR beta libraries were prepared by quantitative 5'-RACE with molecular barcodes. In the authors' own workflow: A new computational method, built on a probabilistic model of VDJ rearrangement, was used to identify disease-linked TCR variants. Using fastp trimming at Q25 and MiXCR clonotype assembly, TCRdb reanalyzed the public sequencing data and kept in-frame beta chains. Every CDR3 protein is listed once, alongside the most common genes and DNA of its rows. The V and J calls and clone size are TCRdb's, not the authors'. The sample includes about 840,000 distinct CDR3 sequences, with about an eighth observed a single time. Together, the top ten hold more than 0.5% of the sample.

Trimming removed 7 bases from V and 7 bases from J, leaving 16 bases between the germline ends. The CDR3 runs 13 amino acids, cysteine and phenylalanine included. CDR3 DNA only is kept here, 39 bases in frame from base 1. The germline V gene specifies SGHTA as CDR1 and FQGNSA as CDR2. This entry belongs to a study of CD8 T cells in ankylosing spondylitis (dated by TCRdb to 2017 to 2019). Describing the broader study: The study set out to find disease-linked TCR variants by profiling T cell receptor beta repertoires in ankylosing spondylitis patients and healthy donors. Peripheral blood samples were taken, and synovial fluid was additionally collected from ankylosing spondylitis patients. The full study cohort comprised some 27 ankylosing spondylitis patients and some 110 healthy donors.

Beyond this particular receptor, the publication reports: Some TCR beta motif variants had previously been reported in synovial fluid and blood of reactive arthritis patients, which suggested common disease-initiation mechanisms. The disease-linked clones were reported as significantly enriched in matched synovial fluid samples from ankylosing spondylitis patients. Blood from ankylosing spondylitis patients appeared to be characterized by a TCR beta motif made up of under ten highly homologous amino acid variants. The disease-linked clones had a CD8+ phenotype and were found at relatively low frequencies in peripheral blood.

The chain was built from TRBV7-2 and TRBJ1-1; the D gene is not confidently resolved. Sequenced input: blood, either unsorted or a sorted T cell fraction (not recorded which). The receptor was isolated from a male donor with ankylosing spondylitis. CDR3 loop: CASNPQSRFEAFF. The bases read TGTGCCAGCAACCCACAGAGTCGGTTTGAAGCTTTCTTT.